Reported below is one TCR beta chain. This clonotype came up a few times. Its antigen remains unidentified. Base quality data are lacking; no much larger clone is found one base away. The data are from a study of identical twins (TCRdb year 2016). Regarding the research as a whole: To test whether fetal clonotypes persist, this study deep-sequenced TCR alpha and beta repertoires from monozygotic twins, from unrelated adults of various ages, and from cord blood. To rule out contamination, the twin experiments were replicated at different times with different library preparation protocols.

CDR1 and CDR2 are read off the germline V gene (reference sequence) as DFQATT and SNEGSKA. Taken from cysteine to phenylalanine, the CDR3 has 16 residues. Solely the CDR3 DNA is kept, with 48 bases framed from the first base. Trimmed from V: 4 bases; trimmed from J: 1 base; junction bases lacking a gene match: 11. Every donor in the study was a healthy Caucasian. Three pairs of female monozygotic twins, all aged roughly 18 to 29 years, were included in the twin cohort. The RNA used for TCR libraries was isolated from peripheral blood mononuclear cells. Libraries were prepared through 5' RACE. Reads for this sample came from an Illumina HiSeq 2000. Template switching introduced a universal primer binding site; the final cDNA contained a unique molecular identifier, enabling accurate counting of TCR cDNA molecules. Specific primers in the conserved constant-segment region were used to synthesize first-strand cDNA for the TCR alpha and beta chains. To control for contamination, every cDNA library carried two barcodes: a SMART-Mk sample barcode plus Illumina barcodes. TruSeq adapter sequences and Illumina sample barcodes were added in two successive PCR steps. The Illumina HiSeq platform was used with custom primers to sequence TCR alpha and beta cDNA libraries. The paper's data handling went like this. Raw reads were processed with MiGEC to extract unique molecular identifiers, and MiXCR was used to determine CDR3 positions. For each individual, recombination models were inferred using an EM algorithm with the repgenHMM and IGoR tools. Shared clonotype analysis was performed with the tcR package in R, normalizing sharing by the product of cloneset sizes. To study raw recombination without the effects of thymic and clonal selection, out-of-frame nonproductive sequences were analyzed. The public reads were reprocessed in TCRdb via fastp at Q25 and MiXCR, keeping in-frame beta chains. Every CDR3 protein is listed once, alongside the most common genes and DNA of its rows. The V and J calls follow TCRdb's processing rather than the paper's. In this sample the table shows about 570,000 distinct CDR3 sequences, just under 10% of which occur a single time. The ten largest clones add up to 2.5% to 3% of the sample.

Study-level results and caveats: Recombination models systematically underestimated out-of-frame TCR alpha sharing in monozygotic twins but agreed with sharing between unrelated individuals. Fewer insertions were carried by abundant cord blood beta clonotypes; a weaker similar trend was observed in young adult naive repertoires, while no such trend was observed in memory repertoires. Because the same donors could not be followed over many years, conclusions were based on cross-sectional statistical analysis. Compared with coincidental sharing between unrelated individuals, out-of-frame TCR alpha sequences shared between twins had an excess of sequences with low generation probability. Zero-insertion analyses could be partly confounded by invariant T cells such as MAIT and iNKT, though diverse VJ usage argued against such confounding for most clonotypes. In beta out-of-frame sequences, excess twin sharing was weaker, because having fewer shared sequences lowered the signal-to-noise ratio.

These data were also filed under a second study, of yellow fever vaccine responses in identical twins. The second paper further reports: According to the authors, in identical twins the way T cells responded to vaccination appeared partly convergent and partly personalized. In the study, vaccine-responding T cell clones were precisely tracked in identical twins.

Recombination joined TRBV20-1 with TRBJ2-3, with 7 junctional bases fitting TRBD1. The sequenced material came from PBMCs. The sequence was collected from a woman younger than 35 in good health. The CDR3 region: CSATEGAGGGTDTQYF. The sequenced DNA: TGCAGTGCTACCGAGGGGGCAGGGGGTGGCACAGATACGCAGTATTTT.